This TCR beta chain was recovered during a study of blood T cell repertoires in COVID-19. About the study: T cells, B-cell-depleted T cells, or PBMCs provided the cDNA or gDNA that served as material.

The ends were cut back, 3 bases at V and 2 bases at J, with 8 bases in the middle. There are 13 residues in the CDR3. The data were produced by immunoSEQ multiplex PCR, yet TCRdb's version contains in-frame clones alone and is incomplete. The sample yields about 200,000 clones, 65% to 90% seen once. The sequence was collected from a human donor in a cohort sampled during active COVID-19. This chain connects TRBV12-3 or TRBV12-4 to TRBJ2-7; D remains unclear. The sample comprised peripheral blood. In DNA form, the CDR3 reads TGTGCCAGCAGTTTGGCAACAGCCTACGAGCAGTACTTC. It yields the protein CASSLATAYEQYF.